This TCR beta chain was sequenced during a study of control samples from healthy donors and cancer patients. Germline assignment: CDR1 SGDLS and CDR2 YYNGEE. The CDR3 has 14 residues. V shed 6 bases and J shed 3 bases, with 15 bases lying between them. Generated by immunoSEQ multiplex PCR, the TCRdb table keeps only in-frame clones and is missing some. Of 85,000 to 100,000 clones listed, approximately 93% are singletons. This receptor was obtained from a young man in good health. The chain carries TRBV9 and TRBJ1-2, with D tentatively TRBD1 (5 bases). The sequencing input was blood. CDR3 in amino acids: CASTSRGRDYGYTF. CDR3 coding DNA: TGTGCCAGCACCTCCCGGGGCCGGGACTATGGCTACACCTTC.